The rows below give T cell receptor beta chains drawn from one sample of a study of blood T cell repertoires in COVID-19. Clones were read by immunoSEQ multiplex PCR, and TCRdb kept only the in-frame ones, dropping some. The sample yields some 180,000 clones, 83% seen once. The sequenced sample was peripheral blood. These receptors came from a woman in her seventies who had recovered from COVID-19. The CDR3 runs from the conserved cysteine through the conserved F or W. Fields, in order: clone size, D gene, V gene, CDR3 length, J gene, CDR3 protein, CDR3 DNA. D genes are given only for firm matches. A clone size is listed for some rows: how often the clone was seen (once, few, many), or a class if it is expanded.

few,.,TRBV6-5,13,TRBJ1-2,CASLDTVGYGYTF,TGTGCCAGCCTCGACACGGTCGGCTATGGCTACACCTTC
once,.,TRBV20-1,11,TRBJ2-3,CSARAPDTQYF,TGCAGTGCTAGGGCTCCAGATACGCAGTATTTT
few,TRBD2,TRBV16,16,TRBJ2-3,CASSQPSAGGPHTQYF,TGTGCCAGCAGCCAACCCTCGGCGGGAGGGCCTCATACGCAGTATTTT
.,.,TRBV19,14,TRBJ1-4,CASKARGANEKLFF,TGTGCCAGTAAGGCCAGGGGAGCTAATGAAAAACTGTTTTTT
.,.,TRBV6-5,14,TRBJ1-4,CASSYSQTNEKLFF,TGTGCCAGCAGTTACTCCCAGACTAATGAAAAACTGTTTTTT
.,TRBD1,TRBV25-1,13,TRBJ2-2,CASKTGRTGELFF,TGTGCCAGCAAGACAGGGCGAACCGGGGAGCTGTTTTTT
once,TRBD2,TRBV7-6,16,TRBJ2-7,CASSLGLAGGNYEQYF,TGTGCCAGCAGTCTAGGACTAGCGGGAGGCAACTACGAGCAGTACTTC
once,.,TRBV9,17,TRBJ1-3,CASSVGDPATSGNTIYF,TGTGCCAGCAGCGTCGGAGACCCCGCCACCTCTGGAAACACCATATATTTT
.,TRBD2,TRBV18,15,TRBJ2-3,CASYRTSGSTDTQYF,TGTGCCAGCTACAGGACTAGCGGAAGCACAGATACGCAGTATTTT
.,.,TRBV19,14,TRBJ1-4,CASSIQTGNEKLFF,TGTGCCAGTAGTATACAGACGGGAAATGAAAAACTGTTTTTT
.,.,TRBV9,16,TRBJ2-2,CASSPQGSANTGELFF,TGTGCCAGCAGCCCCCAGGGCAGCGCGAACACCGGGGAGCTGTTTTTT
.,.,TRBV7-9,15,TRBJ1-2,CASSLGGITAPGYTF,TGTGCCAGCAGCTTAGGCGGCATAACCGCGCCTGGCTACACCTTC
.,.,TRBV9,13,TRBJ2-2,CASSPTFTGELFF,TGTGCCAGCAGCCCCACTTTCACCGGGGAGCTGTTTTTT
once,TRBD2,TRBV5-1,16,TRBJ2-3,CASSRLTSGAGDTQYF,TGCGCCAGCAGCCGTCTGACTAGCGGGGCGGGGGATACGCAGTATTTT
.,TRBD2,TRBV7-9,16,TRBJ2-2,CASSLRVAGRTGELFF,TGTGCCAGCAGCTTACGGGTAGCGGGCCGCACCGGGGAGCTGTTTTTT
once,.,TRBV7-2,13,TRBJ1-5,CASSPGGYQPQHF,TGTGCCAGCAGCCCCGGGGGGTATCAGCCCCAGCATTTT
.,.,TRBV7-8,13,TRBJ1-1,CASSLQWNTEAFF,TGTGCCAGCAGCTTACAGTGGAACACTGAAGCTTTCTTT
.,.,TRBV6-6,15,TRBJ2-7,CASRGLGASSYEQYF,TGTGCCAGCAGGGGACTCGGGGCAAGCTCCTACGAGCAGTACTTC
.,.,TRBV28,16,TRBJ1-3,CASSLAPIRAGNTIYF,TGTGCCAGCAGTTTGGCCCCCATCAGGGCTGGAAACACCATATATTTT
.,TRBD2,TRBV7-8,14,TRBJ2-7,CASSFLAETYEQYF,TGTGCCAGCAGCTTTCTAGCGGAAACATACGAGCAGTACTTC
.,TRBD2,TRBV9,14,TRBJ2-3,CASSASGLTDTQYF,TGTGCCAGCAGCGCTAGCGGGCTCACAGATACGCAGTATTTT
.,TRBD2,TRBV7-9,18,TRBJ2-3,CASSLAGSSGRSTDTQYF,TGTGCCAGCAGCTTGGCGGGATCTAGCGGGAGAAGCACAGATACGCAGTATTTT
.,.,TRBV2,15,TRBJ2-1,CASSGEGGSYNEQFF,TGTGCCAGCAGTGGGGAGGGGGGCTCCTACAATGAGCAGTTCTTC
.,TRBD2,TRBV10-3,14,TRBJ2-5,CAISLTSGQETQYF,TGTGCCATCAGCCTGACTAGCGGACAAGAGACCCAGTACTTC
.,.,TRBV7-2,15,TRBJ1-2,CASSIQEGTPGGYTF,TGTGCCAGCAGCATCCAGGAGGGGACTCCGGGGGGCTACACCTTC
.,.,TRBV3-1/TRBV3-2,13,TRBJ1-2,CASSPREGYGYTF,TGTGCCAGCAGCCCCCGGGAGGGCTATGGCTACACCTTC
.,.,TRBV5-1,16,TRBJ2-3,CASSLAMEGHPDTQYF,TGCGCCAGCAGCTTGGCCATGGAGGGGCACCCGGATACGCAGTATTTT
few,.,TRBV27,12,TRBJ1-2,CASSFTGGGYTF,TGTGCCAGCAGTTTCACGGGGGGTGGCTACACCTTC
few,.,TRBV5-1,14,TRBJ1-5,CASSLAGGDQPQHF,TGCGCCAGCAGCTTGGCCGGGGGAGATCAGCCCCAGCATTTT
.,TRBD2,TRBV19,14,TRBJ2-7,CASSIGTSRYEQYF,TGTGCCAGTAGTATTGGGACTAGTCGTTACGAGCAGTACTTC
.,TRBD1,TRBV5-4,16,TRBJ2-3,CASSLAPTGGADTQYF,TGTGCCAGCAGCTTGGCCCCGACAGGGGGCGCAGATACGCAGTATTTT
.,.,TRBV19,15,TRBJ1-1,CASTLPGRAGTEAFF,TGTGCCAGTACCCTACCGGGCAGGGCCGGAACTGAAGCTTTCTTT
.,TRBD2,TRBV11-2,16,TRBJ2-2,CASSPRLAGGSGELFF,TGTGCCAGCAGCCCGCGACTAGCGGGAGGGTCCGGGGAGCTGTTTTTT
.,.,TRBV3-1/TRBV3-2,16,TRBJ2-5,CASSPDLAGRQETQYF,TGTGCCAGCAGCCCCGACTTGGCGGGTAGACAAGAGACCCAGTACTTC
few,.,TRBV6-5,12,TRBJ1-3,CASSPRRNTIYF,TGTGCCAGCAGTCCCCGGCGGAACACCATATATTTT
.,TRBD2,TRBV19,15,TRBJ2-7,CASSIVGGGAYEQYF,TGTGCCAGTAGTATAGTCGGCGGGGGGGCCTACGAGCAGTACTTC
.,TRBD2,TRBV7-2,15,TRBJ2-1,CASSPGLAGEGEQFF,TGTGCCAGCAGCCCGGGACTAGCGGGGGAGGGCGAGCAGTTCTTC
.,TRBD1,TRBV2,15,TRBJ1-5,CASSIHRGPNQPQHF,TGTGCCAGCAGTATACACAGGGGGCCTAATCAGCCCCAGCATTTT
.,TRBD2,TRBV3-1/TRBV3-2,16,TRBJ2-1,CASSLRIGAAGDEQFF,TGTGCCAGCAGCCTTCGAATTGGGGCCGCGGGGGATGAGCAGTTCTTC
.,.,TRBV12-3/TRBV12-4,13,TRBJ1-1,CASSLQANTEAFF,TGTGCCAGCAGCCTCCAGGCGAACACTGAAGCTTTCTTT
.,.,TRBV12-3/TRBV12-4,12,TRBJ1-1,CASSLSNTEAFF,TGTGCCAGCAGTTTGAGCAACACTGAAGCTTTCTTT
.,TRBD1,TRBV30,16,TRBJ1-1,CAWSARGVFGGTEAFF,TGTGCCTGGAGTGCCAGGGGGGTTTTTGGGGGCACTGAAGCTTTCTTT
.,.,TRBV5-6,17,TRBJ1-1,CASSPPGGLWRDTEAFF,TGTGCCAGCAGCCCCCCGGGAGGGCTGTGGCGGGACACTGAAGCTTTCTTT
once,.,TRBV6-5,14,TRBJ2-1,CASSYSLRGGVQFF,TGTGCCAGCAGTTACTCGTTGCGAGGGGGGGTGCAGTTCTTC